These 8 T cell receptor beta chains were all obtained from the same sample, sequenced in a study of lymphopenia after photon versus proton radiotherapy. Only in-frame clones appear in the TCRdb table, and some are missing; sequencing was by immunoSEQ multiplex PCR. The sample contains over 25,000 clones, roughly 90% of which appear only once. The sequenced sample was peripheral blood, obtained from a patient treated with proton-based radiotherapy. All receptors derive from a woman aged 60-70 years with cholangiocarcinoma. Some clones in this sample may be carry-over from other donors' samples.

The CDR3 protein is CASSLGTPGYNEQFF. The CDR3 DNA follows: TGTGCCAGCAGCTTAGGAACCCCGGGGTACAATGAGCAGTTCTTC. This sequence joins TRBV11-2 and TRBJ2-1; D is possibly TRBD2 (5 bases). The CDR3 has 15 residues. The germline CDR1 and CDR2 sequences are SGHAT and FQNNGV. The V gene lost 1 base and the J gene lost 4 bases, with 11 bases spanning the gap.

The rearrangement uses TRBV19 and TRBJ1-1; a possible D gene is TRBD1 (6 bases). From germline, CDR1 is LNHDA and CDR2 SQIVND (reference sequence). The CDR3 totals 14 residues. V was pared by 3 bases and J by 5 bases, with 13 bases between. CDR3 in DNA: TGTGCCAGTAGTATGGGTTGGGGGACAACTGAAGCTTTCTTT. Translating it yields CASSMGWGTTEAFF.

The gene calls are TRBV18 and TRBJ2-7; 10 bases match TRBD1. J was trimmed by 3 bases and V by 4 bases; bases with no gene match: 6. Germline V gene data show CDR1 as KGHSH and CDR2 as LQKENI. The CDR3 covers 15 residues. The CDR3, as DNA: TGTGCCAGCTCACTCGGGACAGGGGAGCTCTACGAGCAGTACTTC. It specifies CASSLGTGELYEQYF.

The chain carries TRBV6-1 and TRBJ2-7; 12 bases fit TRBD1. Germline trimming cut 2 bases from V and 7 bases from J; bases unmatched to any gene: 6. Looked up from germline, CDR1 is MNHNS and CDR2 is SASEGT. This CDR3 is built from 15 residues. CDR3 bases: TGTGCCAGCAGTGAACCGGGACAGGGGGCGCGGGAGCAGTACTTC. Translated, it gives CASSEPGQGAREQYF.

This chain uses TRBV11-2 with TRBJ2-1; D is perhaps TRBD2 (6 bases). Trimming cost V 1 base and J 10 bases, with 17 bases left between them. Per the germline V gene, CDR1 is SGHAT and CDR2 is FQNNGV. The CDR3 loop spans 15 amino acids. The CDR3 coding sequence is TGTGCCAGCAGCTTAGTGGTTAGCGGTAGAGTCGAGCAGTTCTTC. Translated: CASSLVVSGRVEQFF.

In this sample, this clone turned up once. The J gene is TRBJ2-5, the V gene TRBV6-4; the match to TRBD2 covers 7 bases. CDR1 and CDR2 from the germline V gene are MRHNA and SNTAGT. The CDR3 spans 15 residues. With 6 bases clipped from V and 3 bases from J, the junction kept 10 bases outside the gene matches. The CDR3 protein is CASSPPGGKKETQYF. The CDR3 DNA sequence: TGTGCCAGCAGCCCCCCCGGGGGGAAAAAAGAGACCCAGTACTTC.

This sequence joins TRBV9 and TRBJ2-2; D might be TRBD1 (5 bases). Germline lookup yields CDR1 SGDLS and CDR2 YYNGEE. The germline V and J ends were trimmed by 0 bases and 5 bases, with 5 bases remaining between them. The CDR3 consists of 13 residues. The CDR3 reads CASSVEGTGELFF. In nucleotides, the CDR3 is TGTGCCAGCAGCGTAGAGGGGACCGGGGAGCTGTTTTTT.

The chain couples TRBV27 to TRBJ1-5, with D possibly TRBD1 on 5 matching bases. V was clipped by 2 bases and J by 4 bases, with 9 bases between them. Germline V gives CDR1 MNHEY, CDR2 SMNVEV (reference sequence). The CDR3 is 14 amino acids. CDR3: CASSLDSPNQPQHF. CDR3 in DNA: TGTGCCAGCAGTTTAGACAGCCCGAATCAGCCCCAGCATTTT.